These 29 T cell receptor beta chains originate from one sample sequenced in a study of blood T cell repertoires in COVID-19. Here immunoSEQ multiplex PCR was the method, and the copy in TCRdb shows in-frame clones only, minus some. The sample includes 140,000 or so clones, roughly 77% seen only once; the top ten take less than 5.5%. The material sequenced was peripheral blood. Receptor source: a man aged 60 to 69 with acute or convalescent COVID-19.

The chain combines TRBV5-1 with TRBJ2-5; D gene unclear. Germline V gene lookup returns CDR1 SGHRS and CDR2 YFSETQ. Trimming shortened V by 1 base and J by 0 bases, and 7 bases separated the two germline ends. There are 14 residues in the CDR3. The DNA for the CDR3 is TGCGCCAGCAGCTTGCGCACGGACCAAGAGACCCAGTACTTC. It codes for CASSLRTDQETQYF.

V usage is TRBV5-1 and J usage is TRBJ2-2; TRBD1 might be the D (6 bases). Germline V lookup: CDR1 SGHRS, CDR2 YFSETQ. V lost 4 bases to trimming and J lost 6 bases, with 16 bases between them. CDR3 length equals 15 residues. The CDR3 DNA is TGCGCCAGCAGCCTAATATCAGGGGCGGCCGGGGAGCTGTTTTTT. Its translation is CASSLISGAAGELFF.

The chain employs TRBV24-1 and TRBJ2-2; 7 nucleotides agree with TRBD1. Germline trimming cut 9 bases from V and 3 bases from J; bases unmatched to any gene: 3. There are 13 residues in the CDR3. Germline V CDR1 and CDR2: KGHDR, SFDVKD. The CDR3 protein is CATGQEDTGELFF. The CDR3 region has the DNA TGTGCCACCGGACAGGAGGACACCGGGGAGCTGTTTTTT.

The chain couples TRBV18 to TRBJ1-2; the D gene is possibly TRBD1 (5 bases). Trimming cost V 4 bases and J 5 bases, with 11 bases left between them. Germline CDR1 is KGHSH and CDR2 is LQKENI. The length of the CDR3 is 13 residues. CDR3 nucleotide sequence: TGTGCCAGCTCACTCCCAACAGGTTATGGCTACACCTTC. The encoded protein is CASSLPTGYGYTF. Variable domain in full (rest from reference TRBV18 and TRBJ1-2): NAGVMQNPRHLVRRRGQEARLRCSPMKGHSHVYWYRQLPEEGLKFMVYLQKENIIDESGMPKERFSAEFPKEGPSILRIQQVVRGDSAAYFCASSLPTGYGYTFGSGTRLTVV.

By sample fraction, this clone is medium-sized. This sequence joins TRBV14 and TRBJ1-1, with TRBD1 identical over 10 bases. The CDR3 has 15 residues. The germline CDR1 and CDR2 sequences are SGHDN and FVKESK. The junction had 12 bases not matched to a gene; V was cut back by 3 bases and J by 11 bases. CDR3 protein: CASSQTGGKASSAFF. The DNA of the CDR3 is TGTGCCAGCAGCCAGACAGGGGGCAAAGCTTCTTCGGCTTTCTTT.

This CDR3 is CASTWPVPQETQYF. In nucleotides, the CDR3 is TGTGCCAGCACCTGGCCCGTCCCCCAAGAGACCCAGTACTTC. This chain joins TRBV11-3 and TRBJ2-5; D uncertain. CDR3 length: 14 amino acids. Germline CDR1 and CDR2: SGHNT and YENEEA. V was cut by 7 bases and J by 1 base, with 13 bases left in between.

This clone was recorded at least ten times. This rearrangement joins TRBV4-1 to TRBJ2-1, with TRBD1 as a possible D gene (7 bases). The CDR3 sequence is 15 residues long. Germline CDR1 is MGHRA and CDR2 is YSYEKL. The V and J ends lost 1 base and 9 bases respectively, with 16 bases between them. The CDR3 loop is CASSQATGLGGEQFF. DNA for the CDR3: TGCGCCAGCAGCCAAGCGACAGGGCTGGGGGGTGAGCAGTTCTTC.

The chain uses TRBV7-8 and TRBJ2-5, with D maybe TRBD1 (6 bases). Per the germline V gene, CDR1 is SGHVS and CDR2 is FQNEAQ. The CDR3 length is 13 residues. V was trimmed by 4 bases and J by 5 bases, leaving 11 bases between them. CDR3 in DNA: TGTGCCAGCAGCTACGGACAGCTGGAGACCCAGTACTTC. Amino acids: CASSYGQLETQYF. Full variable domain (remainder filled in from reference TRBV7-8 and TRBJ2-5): GAGVSQSPRYKVAKRGQDVALRCDPISGHVSLFWYQQALGQGPEFLTYFQNEAQLDKSGLPSDRFFAERPEGSVSTLKIQRTQQEDSAVYLCASSYGQLETQYFGPGTRLLVL.

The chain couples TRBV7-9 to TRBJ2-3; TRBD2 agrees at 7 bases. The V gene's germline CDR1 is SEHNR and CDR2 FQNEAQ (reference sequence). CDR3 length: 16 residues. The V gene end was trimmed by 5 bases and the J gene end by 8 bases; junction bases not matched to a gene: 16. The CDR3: CASSPQGAGPHGTQYF. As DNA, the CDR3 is TGTGCCAGCAGCCCCCAGGGAGCGGGGCCCCACGGTACGCAGTATTTT.

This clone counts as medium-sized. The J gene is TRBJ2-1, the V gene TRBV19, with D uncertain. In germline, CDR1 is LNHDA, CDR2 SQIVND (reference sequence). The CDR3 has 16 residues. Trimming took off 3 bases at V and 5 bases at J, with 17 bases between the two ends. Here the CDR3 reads CASSIVEIGADNEQFF. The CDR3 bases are TGTGCCAGTAGTATCGTAGAGATTGGTGCGGACAATGAGCAGTTCTTC.

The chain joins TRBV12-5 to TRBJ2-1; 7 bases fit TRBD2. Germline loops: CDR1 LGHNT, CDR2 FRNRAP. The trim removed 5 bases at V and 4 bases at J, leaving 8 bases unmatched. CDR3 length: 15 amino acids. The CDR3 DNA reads TGTGCTAGTGGTCCAGCTAGCGGAGCATACAATGAGCAGTTCTTC. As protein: CASGPASGAYNEQFF.

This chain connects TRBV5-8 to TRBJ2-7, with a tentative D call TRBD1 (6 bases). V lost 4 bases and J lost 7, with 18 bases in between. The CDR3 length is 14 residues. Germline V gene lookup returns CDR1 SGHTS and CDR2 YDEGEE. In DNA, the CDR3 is TGTGCCAGCAGCCGGGGTGCAGGGGTGTATGAGCAGTACTTC. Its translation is CASSRGAGVYEQYF.

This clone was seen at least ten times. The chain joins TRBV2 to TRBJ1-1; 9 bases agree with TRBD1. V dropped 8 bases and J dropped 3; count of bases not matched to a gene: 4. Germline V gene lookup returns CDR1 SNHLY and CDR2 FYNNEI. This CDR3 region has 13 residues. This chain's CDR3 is CASGGQGHTEAFF. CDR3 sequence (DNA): TGTGCCAGCGGGGGACAGGGTCACACTGAAGCTTTCTTT.

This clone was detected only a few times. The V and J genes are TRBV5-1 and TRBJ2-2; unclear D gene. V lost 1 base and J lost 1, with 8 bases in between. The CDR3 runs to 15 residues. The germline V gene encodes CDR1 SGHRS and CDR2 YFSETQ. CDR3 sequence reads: CASSLLNGNTGELFF. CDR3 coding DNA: TGCGCCAGCAGCTTGCTCAACGGGAACACCGGGGAGCTGTTTTTT.

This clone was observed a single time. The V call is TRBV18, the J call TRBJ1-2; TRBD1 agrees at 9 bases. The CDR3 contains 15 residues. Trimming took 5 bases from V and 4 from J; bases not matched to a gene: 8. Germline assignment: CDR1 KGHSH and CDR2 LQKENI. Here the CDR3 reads CASSSSQGARYGYTF. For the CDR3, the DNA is TGTGCCAGCTCATCTTCACAGGGGGCCCGCTATGGCTACACCTTC. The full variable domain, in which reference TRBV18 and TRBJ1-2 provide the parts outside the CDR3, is NAGVMQNPRHLVRRRGQEARLRCSPMKGHSHVYWYRQLPEEGLKFMVYLQKENIIDESGMPKERFSAEFPKEGPSILRIQQVVRGDSAAYFCASSSSQGARYGYTFGSGTRLTVV.

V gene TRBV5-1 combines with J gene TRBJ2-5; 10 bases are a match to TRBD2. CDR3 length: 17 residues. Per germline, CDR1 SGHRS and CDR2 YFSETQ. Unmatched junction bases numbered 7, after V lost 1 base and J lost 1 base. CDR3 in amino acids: CASSLPGLAFTQETQYF. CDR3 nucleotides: TGCGCCAGCAGCTTGCCGGGACTAGCGTTCACCCAAGAGACCCAGTACTTC. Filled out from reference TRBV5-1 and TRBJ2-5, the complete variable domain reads KAGVTQTPRYLIKTRGQQVTLSCSPISGHRSVSWYQQTPGQGLQFLFEYFSETQRNKGNFPGRFSGRQFSNSRSEMNVSTLELGDSALYLCASSLPGLAFTQETQYFGPGTRLLVL.

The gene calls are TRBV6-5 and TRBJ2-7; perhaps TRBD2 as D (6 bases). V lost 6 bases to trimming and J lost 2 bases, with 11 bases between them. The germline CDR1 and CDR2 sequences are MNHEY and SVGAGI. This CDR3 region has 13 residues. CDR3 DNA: TGTGCCAGCAGCCCGGGACTGCCCTACGAGCAGTACTTC. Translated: CASSPGLPYEQYF.

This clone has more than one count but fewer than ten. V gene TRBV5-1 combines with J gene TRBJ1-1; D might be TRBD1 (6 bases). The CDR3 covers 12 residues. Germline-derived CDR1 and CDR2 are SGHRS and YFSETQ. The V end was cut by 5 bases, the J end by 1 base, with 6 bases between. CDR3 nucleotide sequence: TGCGCCAGCAGACAGGGGAACACTGAAGCTTTCTTT. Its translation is CASRQGNTEAFF.

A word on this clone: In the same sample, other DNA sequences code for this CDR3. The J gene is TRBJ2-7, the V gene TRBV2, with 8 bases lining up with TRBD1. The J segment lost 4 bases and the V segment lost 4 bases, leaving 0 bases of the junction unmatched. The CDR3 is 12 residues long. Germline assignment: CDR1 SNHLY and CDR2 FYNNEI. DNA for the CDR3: TGTGCCAGCAGTGGACAGGGGTACGAGCAGTACTTC. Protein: CASSGQGYEQYF.

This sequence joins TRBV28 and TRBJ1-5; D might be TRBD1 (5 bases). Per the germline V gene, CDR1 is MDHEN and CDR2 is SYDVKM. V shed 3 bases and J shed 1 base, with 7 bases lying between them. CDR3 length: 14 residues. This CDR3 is CASSLTVSNQPQHF. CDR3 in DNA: TGTGCCAGCAGTTTGACAGTAAGCAATCAGCCCCAGCATTTT.

DNA for the CDR3: TGTGCCATCAGCTATCGACAGGGGGAGACCCAGTACTTC. Protein product: CAISYRQGETQYF. The chain uses TRBV10-3 and TRBJ2-5; TRBD1 agrees at 8 bases. Germline V gene lookup returns CDR1 ENHRY and CDR2 SYGVKD. The CDR3 sequence is 13 residues long. V lost 6 bases and J lost 5; bases outside the gene matches: 5.

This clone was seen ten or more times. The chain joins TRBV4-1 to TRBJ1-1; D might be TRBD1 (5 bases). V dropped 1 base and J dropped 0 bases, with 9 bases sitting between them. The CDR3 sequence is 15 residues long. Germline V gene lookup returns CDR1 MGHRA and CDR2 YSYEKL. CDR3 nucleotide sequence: TGCGCCAGCAGCCAAGGCAGGGCCTTGAACACTGAAGCTTTCTTT. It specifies CASSQGRALNTEAFF.

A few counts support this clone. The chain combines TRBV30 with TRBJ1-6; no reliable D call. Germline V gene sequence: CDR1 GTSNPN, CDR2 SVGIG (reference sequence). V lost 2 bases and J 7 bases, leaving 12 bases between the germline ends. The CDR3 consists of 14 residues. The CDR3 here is CAWSWGAGNSPLHF. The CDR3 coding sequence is TGTGCCTGGAGTTGGGGAGCGGGGAATTCACCCCTCCACTTT.

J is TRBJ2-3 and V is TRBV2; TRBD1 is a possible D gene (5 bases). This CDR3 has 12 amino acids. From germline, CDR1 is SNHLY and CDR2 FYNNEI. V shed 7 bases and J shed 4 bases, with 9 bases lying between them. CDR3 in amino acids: CASNQGADTQYF. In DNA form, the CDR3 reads TGTGCCAGCAACCAGGGCGCAGATACGCAGTATTTT.

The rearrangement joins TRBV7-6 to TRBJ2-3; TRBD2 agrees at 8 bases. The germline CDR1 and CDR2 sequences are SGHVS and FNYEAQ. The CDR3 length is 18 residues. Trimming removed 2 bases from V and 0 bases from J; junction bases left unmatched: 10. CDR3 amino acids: CASSLLDLAGYSTDTQYF. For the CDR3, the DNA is TGTGCCAGCAGCTTACTTGACTTAGCGGGATACAGCACAGATACGCAGTATTTT. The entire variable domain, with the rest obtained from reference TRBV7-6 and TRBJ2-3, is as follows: GAGVSQSPRYKVTKRGQDVALRCDPISGHVSLYWYRQALGQGPEFLTYFNYEAQQDKSGLPNDRFSAERPEGSISTLTIQRTEQRDSAMYRCASSLLDLAGYSTDTQYFGPGTRLTVL.

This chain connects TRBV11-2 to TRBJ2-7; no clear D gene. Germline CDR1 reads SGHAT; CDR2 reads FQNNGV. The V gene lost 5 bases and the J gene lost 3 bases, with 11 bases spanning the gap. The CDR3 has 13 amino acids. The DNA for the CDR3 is TGTGCCAGCAGCCCAGACCGACACTACGAGCAGTACTTC. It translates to CASSPDRHYEQYF.

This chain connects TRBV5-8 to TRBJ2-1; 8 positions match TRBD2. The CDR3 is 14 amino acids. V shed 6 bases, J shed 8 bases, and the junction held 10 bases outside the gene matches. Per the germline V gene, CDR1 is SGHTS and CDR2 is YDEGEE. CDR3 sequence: CASTPGREADEQFF. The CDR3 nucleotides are TGTGCCAGCACCCCCGGGCGGGAGGCGGATGAGCAGTTCTTC.

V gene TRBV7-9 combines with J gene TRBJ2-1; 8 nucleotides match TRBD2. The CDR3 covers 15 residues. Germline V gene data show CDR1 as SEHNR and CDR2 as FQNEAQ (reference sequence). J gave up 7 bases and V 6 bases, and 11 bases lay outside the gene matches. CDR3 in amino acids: CASRPMTGGWNEQFF. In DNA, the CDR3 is TGTGCCAGCAGGCCAATGACGGGAGGGTGGAATGAGCAGTTCTTC.

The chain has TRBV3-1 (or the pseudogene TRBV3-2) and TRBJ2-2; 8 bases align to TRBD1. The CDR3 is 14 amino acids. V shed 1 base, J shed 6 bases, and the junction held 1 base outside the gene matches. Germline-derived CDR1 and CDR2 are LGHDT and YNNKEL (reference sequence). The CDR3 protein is CASSQGTGSGELFF. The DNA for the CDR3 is TGTGCCAGCAGCCAAGGGACAGGGTCCGGGGAGCTGTTTTTT.